This section outlines one T cell receptor beta chain sequence together with its context. No antigen is known for it. Within one base of it there is no much larger clone, and no base qualities were kept. The cohort consisted of 650 to 850 healthy bone marrow donors. All cohort members were sampled while nominally healthy, although unrecorded immune exposures were likely present. The donor was CMV seronegative and belonged to the group of 350 or so seronegative cohort members. A peripheral blood sample was collected from each donor, and TCR beta sequencing was performed on peripheral blood mononuclear cells. Genomic DNA was extracted from the blood cell samples with the Qiagen DNeasy Blood Extraction Kit. The source of the sample is a study of cytomegalovirus exposure and HLA in healthy donors (dated by TCRdb to about 2017). Regarding the complete study: In an earlier analysis of about 560 of the donors, approximately 260 Gb of sequence data and 90 million to 120 million unique TCR beta sequences from roughly 200 million T cells were reported. Roughly 300 gigabases of sequencing data and approximately 92 million unique TCR sequences made up an early release that covered roughly 670 HLA-typed donors. The genetic ancestry cluster associated with self-reported Caucasian donors included about 81% of the roughly 400 genotyped donors. The study aimed to test whether signatures of past pathogen exposure could be identified by cataloging public T cell receptors. Using immunosequencing, the study profiled T cell repertoires from roughly 650 subjects and related those repertoires to cytomegalovirus serostatus. Along with the approximately 600-subject first cohort, a separate validation cohort of 120 different subjects was used. The study combined high-throughput TCR immunosequencing, statistical association of individual TCRs with disease status, and machine learning to predict cytomegalovirus infection status. To study patterns of TCR occurrence, a later analysis re-analyzed previously published TCR beta repertoires from 600 to 750 donors and added high-resolution HLA genotyping. Rather than drawing on any new phenotypic data, the later analysis identified candidate immune exposures from TCR beta sequences and the way those sequences occurred across donors. To decide whether each TCR beta V gene segment behaved as functional or pseudogenic, an earlier analysis of some 600 of the donors relied on high-throughput TCR beta sequencing. Donor age, sex, ethnicity and CMV serostatus were compiled together with the repertoire data. In a later genetic analysis, genome-wide SNP genotypes for about three fifths of the 666 donors were used, and that subset was treated as a discovery cohort. All discovery cohort repertoires had been generated on a single sequencing platform. HLA typing covered class I and class II loci at four-digit resolution. The number of donors typed differed by locus, with about 629-630 for A, B, C, DRB1 and DQB1, 522 for DQA1, 600 to 610 for DPA1, and around 460 for DPB1. Roughly five DR-DQ haplotypes were treated as single units for association and clustering because of strong linkage in the cohort. Across 398 genotyped donors of the cohort, an average of approximately 200,000 unique TCR beta nucleotide sequences per donor were sequenced, and 15% to 20% of those sequences were non-productive.

What the study reported, not specific to this receptor: At a false discovery rate of 0.05, a later analysis linked some 18,000 TCR beta sequences to specific HLA alleles. A later analysis found that TCR association rates varied across HLA loci, with DRB1 alleles showing the most associated TCRs and HLA-C alleles the fewest. Most TCR sequences were seen in very few donors, while some public TCRs were found in many individuals. Because HLA typing was missing for some donors at each locus, association tests included only the typed subset. The study listed 164 TCR beta chains as associated with cytomegalovirus. The 87-base-pair reads could not distinguish some IMGT-functional V segments, including TRBV6-2 and TRBV6-3, so those segments were excluded. A later analysis reported that several top co-occurrence clusters appeared linked to parvovirus B19, influenza, CMV and Epstein-Barr virus. A later genetic analysis reported fewer N-insertions in productive TCRs among donors in an Asian-associated ancestry cluster than the roughly 620-donor mean. In a later analysis, HLA-associated TCR beta chains were found to be more clonally expanded and to have lower generation probabilities than equally common non-associated chains. Over 15 rarely observed V segments, including chromosome 9 orphons, were excluded from the earlier analysis of approximately 500 of the donors because counts were too low. Most CMV-associated TCR beta chains appeared to be HLA-restricted in a later analysis, and the HLA associations seemed to be driven largely by CMV exposure. In this cohort, only TCR beta chains were sequenced, and detectable features were limited by the absence of alpha or paired-chain data. Three of the identified cytomegalovirus-associated TCR beta chains were confirmed in vitro to be specific for cytomegalovirus antigens. According to the authors, the approach could potentially be generalized to other disease states and immunological phenotypes. CMV serostatus was the only immune exposure information available for the cohort. A further reported finding was that TCR beta sequences accurately predicted the HLA-A and HLA-B alleles for most subjects in the first cohort. Linkage disequilibrium might explain the correlated functional status among segregating V segments, but an unknown experimental factor could not be excluded. V-gene and J-gene trimming of TCR beta chains was associated with a missense DCLRE1C variant in a later genetic analysis, and the association was replicated in an independent cohort. The classifier was reported to diagnose cytomegalovirus status with high specificity and sensitivity in both the original cohort and the validation cohort. The presence/absence analyses assumed that sequencing depth was roughly uniform across donors, and that assumption may not be true. Strong co-occurrence of HLA alleles, especially DR and DQ, made assigning TCR associations to individual alleles difficult. In an earlier analysis of approximately 590 of the donors, most TCR beta V segments appeared in productive rearrangements about 87% or about 30% of the time, broadly matching IMGT annotations. The sequencing pipeline was judged likely to have produced a cluster of highly shared sequence variants as a technical artifact.

The V end gives up 4 bases and the J end 2 bases, leaving 2 bases in the junction not matched to a gene. In the germline V gene, CDR1 corresponds to MRHNA and CDR2 to SNTAGT. The CDR3 runs 16 residues from the cysteine to the phenylalanine. Just the 48-base CDR3 DNA is kept, in frame starting at base 1. The method was the immunoSEQ multiplex PCR assay. For the multiplex PCR, a mixture combining 60 forward primers for TCR Vbeta segments and 13 reverse primers for TCR Jbeta segments was used. The CDR3 region of rearranged TCR beta genes was amplified from genomic DNA by a multiplex PCR assay. On the Illumina HiSeq System, the amplified TCR beta libraries were sequenced as 87-base-pair reads. The paper's data handling went like this. Across the roughly 600 repertoires, a later analysis counted tens of millions of unique TCR beta chains, around 11 million of which were shared by at least two donors. To remove PCR and sequencing errors, raw reads were error-corrected and collapsed into unique sequences using a nearest-neighbor algorithm that merged closely related sequences. To assign V, D and J gene segments, CDR3 sequences were aligned to IMGT reference sequences. For a sequence to be retained, at least a six-nucleotide match to both a V gene segment and a J gene segment was required. Rearrangements were called productive when the CDR3 lacked stop codons and stayed in frame with V and J; all others were non-productive. Following IMGT convention, CDR3 was defined as the stretch from the second conserved V-encoded cysteine up to the conserved J-encoded phenylalanine. In an earlier analysis of around 540 of the donors, sequences lacking an unambiguous match to a single V gene segment were excluded. In an earlier analysis of 587 of the donors, V segments were called functional above 56.7% productive rearrangements and were called segregating when the between-donor standard deviation exceeded 5%. A statistical classification framework was built for diagnosing cytomegalovirus status from the catalog of TCR beta chain sequences. In a later analysis, TCR nucleotide sequences were compared against IMGT/GENE-DB human TR gene sequences so that V and J genes could be assigned. The TCRdist pipeline was used in a later analysis to assign CDR3 sequences and most-parsimonious VDJ recombination scenarios. In a later analysis, each TCR beta chain was defined by its CDR3 amino acid sequence together with its V-gene family, and reads lacking a unique V-gene family were excluded. A later analysis removed roughly 590 highly shared, low-generation-probability nucleotide sequences to deal with suspected cross-contamination and a sequencing artifact. A later analysis calculated a clonal expansion index for each public chain from normalized within-repertoire ranks of inferred template counts. A later analysis computed generation probabilities with a VDJ recombination model fitted to out-of-frame rearrangements, and checked the results against IGoR. In a later analysis, hypergeometric tests were used to score TCR-TCR, TCR-HLA and TCR-CMV co-occurrence, with a repertoire-size bias correction applied to TCR pairs. In a later analysis, false discovery rates were estimated by permuting HLA or CMV assignments 20 times. A later analysis grouped co-occurring TCRs with DBSCAN, adding TCRdist sequence similarity when clustering within HLA-allele-positive subsets. Co-occurrence clustering excluded repertoires with fewer than 30,000 or more than 120,000 public chains, plus five with anomalous nucleotide sharing. TCRdb carries this immuneACCESS record with in-frame sequences only. Its versions omit some clonotypes, under half of them owing to an unresolved V gene in the studies checked, with the rest unexplained. The V and J calls and clone size were taken over from that table, and D and trimming were inferred from the DNA. The sample contains around 100,000 clones, around 83% of them found a single time. The ten most abundant clones make up under 5% of the sample.

The clonotype was recovered from a man aged 25-45 years in good health and CMV-seronegative. Recombination joined TRBV6-4 with TRBJ2-1; TRBD2 fits 13 bases in the junction. The specimen sequenced was PBMCs. The CDR3 region: CASSVGLAGAYNEQFF. The nucleotide sequence is TGTGCCAGCAGTGTCGGACTAGCGGGGGCCTACAATGAGCAGTTCTTC.